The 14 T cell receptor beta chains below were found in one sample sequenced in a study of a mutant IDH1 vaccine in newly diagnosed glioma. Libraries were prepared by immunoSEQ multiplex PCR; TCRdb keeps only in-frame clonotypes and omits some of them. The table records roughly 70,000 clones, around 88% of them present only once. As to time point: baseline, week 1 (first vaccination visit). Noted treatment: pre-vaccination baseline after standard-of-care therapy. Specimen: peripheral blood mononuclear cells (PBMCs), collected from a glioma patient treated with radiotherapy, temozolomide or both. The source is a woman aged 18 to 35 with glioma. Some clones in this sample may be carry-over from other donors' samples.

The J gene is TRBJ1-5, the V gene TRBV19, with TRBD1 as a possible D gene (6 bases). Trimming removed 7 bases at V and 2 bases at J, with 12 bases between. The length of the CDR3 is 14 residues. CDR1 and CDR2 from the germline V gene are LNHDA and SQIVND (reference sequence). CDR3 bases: TGTGCCAGTAATGAACCAGGGGGCAATCAGCCCCAGCATTTT. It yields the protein CASNEPGGNQPQHF.

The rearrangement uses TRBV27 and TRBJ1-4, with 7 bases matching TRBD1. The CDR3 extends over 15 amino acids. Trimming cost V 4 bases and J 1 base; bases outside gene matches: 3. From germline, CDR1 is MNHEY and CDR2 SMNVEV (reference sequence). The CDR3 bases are TGTGCCAGCAGTTCAGGGGGGGGAACTAATGAAAAACTGTTTTTT. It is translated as CASSSGGGTNEKLFF.

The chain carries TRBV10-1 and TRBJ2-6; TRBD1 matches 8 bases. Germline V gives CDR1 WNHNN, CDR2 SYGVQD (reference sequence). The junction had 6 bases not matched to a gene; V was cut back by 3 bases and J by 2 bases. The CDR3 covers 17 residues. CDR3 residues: CASSDIGRGPGANVLTF. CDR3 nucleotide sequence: TGCGCCAGCAGTGACATCGGCAGGGGGCCTGGGGCCAACGTCCTGACTTTC.

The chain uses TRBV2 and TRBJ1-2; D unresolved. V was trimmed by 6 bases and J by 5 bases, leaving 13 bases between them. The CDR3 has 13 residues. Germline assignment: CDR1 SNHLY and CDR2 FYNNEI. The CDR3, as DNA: TGTGCCAGCAGAGAGACATATTTGTATGGCTACACCTTC. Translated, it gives CASRETYLYGYTF.

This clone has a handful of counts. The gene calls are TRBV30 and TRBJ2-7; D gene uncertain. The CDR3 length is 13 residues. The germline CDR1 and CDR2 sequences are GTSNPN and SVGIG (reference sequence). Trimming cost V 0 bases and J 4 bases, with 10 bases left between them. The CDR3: CAWSVSKVYEQYF. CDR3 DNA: TGTGCCTGGAGTGTAAGCAAAGTTTACGAGCAGTACTTC. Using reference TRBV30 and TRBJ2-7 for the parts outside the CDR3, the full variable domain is SQTIHQWPATLVQPVGSPLSLECTVEGTSNPNLYWYRQAAGRGLQLLFYSVGIGQISSEVPQNLSASRPQDRQFILSSKKLLLSDSGFYLCAWSVSKVYEQYFGPGTRLTVT.

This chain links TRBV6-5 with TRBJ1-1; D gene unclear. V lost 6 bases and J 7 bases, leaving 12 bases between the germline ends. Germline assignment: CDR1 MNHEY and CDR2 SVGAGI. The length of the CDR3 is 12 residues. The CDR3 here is CASSPLGSEAFF. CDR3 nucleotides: TGTGCCAGCAGCCCTCTCGGAAGTGAAGCTTTCTTT.

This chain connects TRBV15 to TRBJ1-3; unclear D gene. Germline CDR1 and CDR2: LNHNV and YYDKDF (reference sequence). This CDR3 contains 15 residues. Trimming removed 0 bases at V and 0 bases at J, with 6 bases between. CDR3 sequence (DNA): TGTGCCACCAGCAGAGAGGGTGCCTCTGGAAACACCATATATTTT. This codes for CATSREGASGNTIYF. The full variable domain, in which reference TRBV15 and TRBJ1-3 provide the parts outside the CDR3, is DAMVIQNPRYQVTQFGKPVTLSCSQTLNHNVMYWYQQKSSQAPKLLFHYYDKDFNNEADTPDNFQSRRPNTSFCFLDIRSPGLGDTAMYLCATSREGASGNTIYFGEGSWLTVV.

CDR3 sequence (DNA): TGTGCCTGGAGTGCCTCACAGGGGGCTAGTGGCTACACCTTC. Translation gives CAWSASQGASGYTF. V is TRBV30 and J is TRBJ1-2; 9 nucleotides line up with TRBD1. The CDR3 consists of 14 residues. CDR1 GTSNPN and CDR2 SVGIG come from the germline V gene (reference sequence). Trimming cost V 1 base and J 7 bases; bases outside gene matches: 7.

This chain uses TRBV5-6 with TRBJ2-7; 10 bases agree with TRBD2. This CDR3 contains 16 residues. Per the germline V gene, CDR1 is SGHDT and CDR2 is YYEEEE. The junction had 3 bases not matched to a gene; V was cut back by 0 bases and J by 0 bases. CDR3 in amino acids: CASSLELAGSSYEQYF. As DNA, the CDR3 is TGTGCCAGCAGCTTGGAACTAGCGGGGAGCTCCTACGAGCAGTACTTC.

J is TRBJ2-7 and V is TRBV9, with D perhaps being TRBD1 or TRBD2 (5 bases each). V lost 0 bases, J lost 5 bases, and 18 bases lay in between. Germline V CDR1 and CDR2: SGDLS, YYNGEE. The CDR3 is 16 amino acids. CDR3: CASSVEAWGIANEQYF. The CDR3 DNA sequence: TGTGCCAGCAGCGTAGAAGCATGGGGGATTGCGAACGAGCAGTACTTC.

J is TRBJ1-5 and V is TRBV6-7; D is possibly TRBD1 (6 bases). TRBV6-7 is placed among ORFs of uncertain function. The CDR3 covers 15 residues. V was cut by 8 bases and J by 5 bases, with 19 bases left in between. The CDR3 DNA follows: TGTGCCAGCGCTCTAAAGCCGGGGGCCGATCAGCCCCAGCATTTT. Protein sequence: CASALKPGADQPQHF.

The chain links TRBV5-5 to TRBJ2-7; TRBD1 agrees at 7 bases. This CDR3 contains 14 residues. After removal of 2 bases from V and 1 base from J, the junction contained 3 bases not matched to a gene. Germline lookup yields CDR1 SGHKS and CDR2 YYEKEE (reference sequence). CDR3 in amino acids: CASSLGTVSYEQYF. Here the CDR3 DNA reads TGTGCCAGCAGCTTAGGGACAGTTTCCTACGAGCAGTACTTC.

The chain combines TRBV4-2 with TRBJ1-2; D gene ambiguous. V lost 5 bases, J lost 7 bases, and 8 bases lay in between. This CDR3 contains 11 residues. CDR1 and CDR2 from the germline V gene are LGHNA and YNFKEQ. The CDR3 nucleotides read TGTGCCAGCAGCTTAGGGTTTGGCTACACCTTC. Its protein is CASSLGFGYTF.

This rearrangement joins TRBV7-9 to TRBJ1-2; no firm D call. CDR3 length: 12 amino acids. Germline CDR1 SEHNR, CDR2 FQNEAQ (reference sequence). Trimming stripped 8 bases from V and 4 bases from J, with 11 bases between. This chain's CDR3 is CASEGSRYGYTF. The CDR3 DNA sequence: TGTGCCAGCGAAGGCAGCCGCTATGGCTACACCTTC. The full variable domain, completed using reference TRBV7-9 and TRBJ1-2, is DTGVSQNPRHKITKRGQNVTFRCDPISEHNRLYWYRQTLGQGPEFLTYFQNEAQLEKSRLLSDRFSAERPKGSFSTLEIQRTEQGDSAMYLCASEGSRYGYTFGSGTRLTVV.